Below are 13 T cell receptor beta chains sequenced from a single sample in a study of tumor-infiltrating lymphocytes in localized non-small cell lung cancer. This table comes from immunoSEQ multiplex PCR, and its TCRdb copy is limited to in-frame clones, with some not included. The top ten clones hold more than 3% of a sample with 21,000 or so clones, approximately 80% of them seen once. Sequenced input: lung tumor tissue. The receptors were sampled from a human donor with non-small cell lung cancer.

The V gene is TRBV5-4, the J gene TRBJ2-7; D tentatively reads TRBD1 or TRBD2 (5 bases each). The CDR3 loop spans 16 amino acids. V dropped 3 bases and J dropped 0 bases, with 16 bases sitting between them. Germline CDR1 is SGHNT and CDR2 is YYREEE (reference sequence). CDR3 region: CASSSPGRDPSYEQYF. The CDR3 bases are TGTGCCAGCAGCTCCCCGGGACGGGACCCCTCCTACGAGCAGTACTTC.

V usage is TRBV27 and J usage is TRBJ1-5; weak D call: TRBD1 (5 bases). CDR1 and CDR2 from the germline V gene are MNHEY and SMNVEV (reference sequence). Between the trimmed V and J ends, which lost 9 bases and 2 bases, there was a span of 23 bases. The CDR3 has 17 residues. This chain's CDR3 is CARGGTEPLGRNQPQHF. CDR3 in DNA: TGTGCCAGGGGGGGGACGGAACCCCTAGGACGCAATCAGCCCCAGCATTTT.

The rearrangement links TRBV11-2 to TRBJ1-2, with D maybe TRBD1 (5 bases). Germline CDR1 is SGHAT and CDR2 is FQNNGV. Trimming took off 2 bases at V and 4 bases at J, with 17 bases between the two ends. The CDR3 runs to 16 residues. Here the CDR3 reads CASSLSTGRGTYGYTF. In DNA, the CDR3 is TGTGCCAGCAGCTTATCCACGGGGAGGGGAACCTATGGCTACACCTTC.

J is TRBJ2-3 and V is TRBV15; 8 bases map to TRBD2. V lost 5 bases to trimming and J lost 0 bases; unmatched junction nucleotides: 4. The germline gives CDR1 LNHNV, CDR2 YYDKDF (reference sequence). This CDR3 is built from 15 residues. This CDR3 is CATSFSGTSTDTQYF. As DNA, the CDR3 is TGTGCCACCAGCTTTAGCGGGACTAGCACAGATACGCAGTATTTT. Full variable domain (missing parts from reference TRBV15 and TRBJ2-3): DAMVIQNPRYQVTQFGKPVTLSCSQTLNHNVMYWYQQKSSQAPKLLFHYYDKDFNNEADTPDNFQSRRPNTSFCFLDIRSPGLGDTAMYLCATSFSGTSTDTQYFGPGTRLTVL.

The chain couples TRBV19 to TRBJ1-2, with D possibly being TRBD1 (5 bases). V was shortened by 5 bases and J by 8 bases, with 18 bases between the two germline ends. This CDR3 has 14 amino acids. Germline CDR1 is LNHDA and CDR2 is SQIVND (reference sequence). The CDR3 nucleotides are TGTGCCAGTAGTGGGGCAGAGAGACCATCAGGCTACACCTTC. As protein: CASSGAERPSGYTF. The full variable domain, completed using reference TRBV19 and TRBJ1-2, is DGGITQSPKYLFRKEGQNVTLSCEQNLNHDAMYWYRQDPGQGLRLIYYSQIVNDFQKGDIAEGYSVSREKKESFPLTVTSAQKNPTAFYLCASSGAERPSGYTFGSGTRLTVV.

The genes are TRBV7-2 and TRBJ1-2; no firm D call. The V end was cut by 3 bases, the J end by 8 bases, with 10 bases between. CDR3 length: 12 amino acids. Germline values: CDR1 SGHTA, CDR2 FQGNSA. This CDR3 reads CASSLAGEGYTF. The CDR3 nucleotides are TGTGCCAGCAGCTTGGCCGGGGAGGGCTACACCTTC.

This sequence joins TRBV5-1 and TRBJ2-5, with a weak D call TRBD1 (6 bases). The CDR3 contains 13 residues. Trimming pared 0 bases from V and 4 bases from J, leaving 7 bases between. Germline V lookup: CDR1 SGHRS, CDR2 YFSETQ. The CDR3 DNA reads TGCGCCAGCAGCTTGGGAGGGGGAGAGACCCAGTACTTC. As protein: CASSLGGGETQYF.

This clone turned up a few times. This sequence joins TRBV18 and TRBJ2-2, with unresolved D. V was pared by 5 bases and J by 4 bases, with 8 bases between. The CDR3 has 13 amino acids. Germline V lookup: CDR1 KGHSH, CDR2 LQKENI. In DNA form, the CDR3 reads TGTGCCAGCTCAGGAACGACCACCGGGGAGCTGTTTTTT. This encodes CASSGTTTGELFF.

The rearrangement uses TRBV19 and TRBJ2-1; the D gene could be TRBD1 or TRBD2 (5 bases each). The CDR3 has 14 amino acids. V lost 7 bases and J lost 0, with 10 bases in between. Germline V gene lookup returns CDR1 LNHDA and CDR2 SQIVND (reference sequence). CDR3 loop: CASKEGRSYNEQFF. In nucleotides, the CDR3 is TGTGCCAGTAAAGAGGGACGCTCCTACAATGAGCAGTTCTTC. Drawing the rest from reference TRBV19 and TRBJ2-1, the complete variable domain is DGGITQSPKYLFRKEGQNVTLSCEQNLNHDAMYWYRQDPGQGLRLIYYSQIVNDFQKGDIAEGYSVSREKKESFPLTVTSAQKNPTAFYLCASKEGRSYNEQFFGPGTRLTVL.

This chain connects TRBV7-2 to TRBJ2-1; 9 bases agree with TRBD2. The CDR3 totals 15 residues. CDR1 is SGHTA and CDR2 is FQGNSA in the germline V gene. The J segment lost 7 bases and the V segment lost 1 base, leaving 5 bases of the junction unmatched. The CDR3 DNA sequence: TGTGCCAGCAGCTTAGTCAGCGGGAGGTTAAATGAGCAGTTCTTC. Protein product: CASSLVSGRLNEQFF.

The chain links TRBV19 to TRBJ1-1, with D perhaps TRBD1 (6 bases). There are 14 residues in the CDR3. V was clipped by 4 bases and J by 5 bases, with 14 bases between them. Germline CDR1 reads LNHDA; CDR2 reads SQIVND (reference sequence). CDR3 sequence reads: CASSTRSGATEAFF. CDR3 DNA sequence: TGTGCCAGTAGTACCAGGTCGGGGGCTACTGAAGCTTTCTTT.

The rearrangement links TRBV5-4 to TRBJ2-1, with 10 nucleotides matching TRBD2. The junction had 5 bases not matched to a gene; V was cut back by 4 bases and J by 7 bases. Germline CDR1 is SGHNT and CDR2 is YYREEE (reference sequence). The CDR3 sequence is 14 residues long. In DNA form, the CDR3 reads TGTGCCAGCAGCACCAGCGGGAGGGCTAATGAGCAGTTCTTC. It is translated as CASSTSGRANEQFF.

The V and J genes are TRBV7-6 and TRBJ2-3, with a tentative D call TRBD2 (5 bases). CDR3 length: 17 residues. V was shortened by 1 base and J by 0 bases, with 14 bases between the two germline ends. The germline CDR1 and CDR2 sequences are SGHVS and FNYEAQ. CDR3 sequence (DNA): TGTGCCAGCAGCTTAGTCCCCGCGGGTGCTAGCACAGATACGCAGTATTTT. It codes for CASSLVPAGASTDTQYF.